Listed here are 22 T cell receptor beta chains from one sample, sequenced in a study of T cells after yellow fever vaccination. TCRdb fed the 5' RACE reads into MiXCR, producing one record per CDR3 protein. The sample shows about 430,000 distinct CDR3 sequences, 15% to 20% of them seen only once. The starting material was PBMCs, obtained before the yellow fever booster vaccination. The origin of the receptors is a man in his late teens or twenties who received the YFV17D yellow fever vaccine.

This sequence joins TRBV7-8 and TRBJ2-7; D unresolved. CDR1 and CDR2 from the germline V gene are SGHVS and FQNEAQ. Trimming pared 1 base from V and 5 bases from J, leaving 9 bases between. The CDR3 totals 13 residues. CDR3: CASSLGTSNEQYV. CDR3 DNA: TGTGCCAGCAGCTTAGGTACATCCAACGAGCAGTACGTC.

The V and J genes are TRBV6-6 and TRBJ2-7; 7 bases align to TRBD1. Germline values: CDR1 MNHNY, CDR2 SVGAGI (reference sequence). The CDR3 is 13 residues long. The V gene end was trimmed by 4 bases and the J gene end by 4 bases; junction bases not matched to a gene: 4. The CDR3 here is CASSSDRVYEQYF. Written as DNA, the CDR3 is TGTGCCAGCAGTTCCGACAGGGTGTACGAGCAGTACTTC.

The genes are TRBV5-5 and TRBJ1-1; TRBD1 is a possible D gene (6 bases). Looked up from germline, CDR1 is SGHKS and CDR2 is YYEKEE (reference sequence). V lost 6 bases, J lost 3 bases, and 15 bases lay in between. There are 14 residues in the CDR3. Written as DNA, the CDR3 is TGTGCCAGCAACATGTGGGGGGCGGACACTGAAGCTTTCTTT. This translates into CASNMWGADTEAFF.

V and J are TRBV11-2 and TRBJ2-3; tentative D call: TRBD2 (6 bases). CDR3 length equals 14 residues. Per the germline V gene, CDR1 is SGHAT and CDR2 is FQNNGV. The germline V and J ends were trimmed by 4 bases and 4 bases, with 12 bases remaining between them. This CDR3 is CASSWRGMADTQYF. The CDR3 DNA sequence: TGTGCCAGCAGCTGGCGGGGCATGGCAGATACGCAGTATTTT.

J is TRBJ1-6 and V is TRBV10-3; 7 bases agree with TRBD1. The ends lost 5 bases at V and 10 bases at J; junction bases unmatched: 5. The CDR3 is 13 residues long. CDR1 ENHRY and CDR2 SYGVKD come from the germline V gene. The CDR3 DNA reads as TGTGCCATCAGTATAGACAGGGCCTCACCCCTCCACTTT. It is translated as CAISIDRASPLHF.

The chain carries TRBV4-3 and TRBJ2-1, with D perhaps matching TRBD2 (6 bases). In germline, CDR1 is LGHNA, CDR2 YSLEER. V lost 4 bases, J lost 6 bases, and 19 bases lay in between. CDR3 length equals 16 residues. This chain's CDR3 is CASSRAGTARPNEQFF. CDR3 DNA sequence: TGCGCCAGCAGCCGCGCCGGGACTGCACGGCCCAATGAGCAGTTCTTC.

This clonotype was seen more than once but under ten times. V usage is TRBV20-1 and J usage is TRBJ2-1; D is possibly TRBD1 or TRBD2 (5 bases each). V lost 6 bases and J 3 bases, leaving 15 bases between the germline ends. The CDR3 extends over 14 amino acids. CDR1 is DFQATT and CDR2 is SNEGSKA in the germline V gene (reference sequence). CDR3 coding DNA: TGCAGTGCCGAGTTACCAGGGAGCTACAATGAGCAGTTCTTC. Translation gives CSAELPGSYNEQFF.

The chain combines TRBV15 with TRBJ2-4; 8 bases match TRBD2. The CDR3 is 17 amino acids. V lost 4 bases and J lost 1; bases outside the gene matches: 9. CDR1 LNHNV and CDR2 YYDKDF come from the germline V gene (reference sequence). CDR3 DNA sequence: TGTGCCACCAGCAAGAGCGGGGGACCGGGGGCCAAAAACATTCAGTACTTC. This sequence encodes CATSKSGGPGAKNIQYF.

The genes are TRBV4-1 and TRBJ2-7; 11 bases align to TRBD1. Germline CDR1 reads MGHRA; CDR2 reads YSYEKL. The CDR3 covers 15 residues. V dropped 4 bases and J dropped 4; count of bases not matched to a gene: 6. CDR3 DNA sequence: TGCGCCAGCAGCCCCCGGACAGGGGGCTGGTACGAGCAGTACGTC. It translates to CASSPRTGGWYEQYV.

The chain recombines TRBV9 with TRBJ2-2; D call uncertain. V shed 0 bases and J shed 6 bases, with 12 bases lying between them. This CDR3 region has 15 residues. CDR1 is SGDLS, CDR2 YYNGEE, per germline. CDR3 sequence reads: CASSVEVSLSGELFF. The DNA of the CDR3 is TGTGCCAGCAGCGTAGAAGTTAGCTTGTCCGGGGAGCTGTTTTTT. The full variable domain, in which reference TRBV9 and TRBJ2-2 provide the parts outside the CDR3, is DSGVTQTPKHLITATGQRVTLRCSPRSGDLSVYWYQQSLDQGLQFLIQYYNGEERAKGNILERFSAQQFPDLHSELNLSSLELGDSALYFCASSVEVSLSGELFFGEGSRLTVL.

This clonotype was counted between two and nine times. The rearrangement links TRBV5-1 to TRBJ2-1; D gene uncertain. The CDR3 totals 15 residues. Germline loops: CDR1 SGHRS, CDR2 YFSETQ. V lost 0 bases and J 3 bases, leaving 10 bases between the germline ends. CDR3: CASSLEGSGYNEQFF. As DNA, the CDR3 is TGCGCCAGCAGCTTGGAAGGGTCGGGCTACAATGAGCAGTTCTTC.

The rearrangement joins TRBV20-1 to TRBJ2-1, with TRBD2 identical over 9 bases. V lost 4 bases and J lost 4; bases outside the gene matches: 2. CDR1 and CDR2 (germline): DFQATT, SNEGSKA (reference sequence). The CDR3 loop spans 13 amino acids. The CDR3 loop is CSATSGVYNEQFF. CDR3 coding DNA: TGCAGTGCTACTAGCGGGGTGTACAATGAGCAGTTCTTC.

At least ten counts were recorded for this clonotype. This chain joins TRBV12-3 or TRBV12-4 and TRBJ2-3, with D perhaps TRBD2 (7 bases). CDR3 length equals 13 residues. V was pared by 7 bases and J by 6 bases, with 14 bases between. CDR3 in DNA: TGTGCCAGCACTGGGGGGGCTGCTGATACGCAGTATTTT. It specifies CASTGGAADTQYF.

The chain joins TRBV27 to TRBJ2-3; D not certain. The CDR3 spans 12 residues. V was shortened by 5 bases and J by 7 bases, with 10 bases between the two germline ends. Germline V CDR1 and CDR2: MNHEY, SMNVEV (reference sequence). CDR3 coding DNA: TGTGCCAGCAGTCCGGCTAGGAATACGCAGTATTTT. Translated: CASSPARNTQYF.

The gene calls are TRBV10-3 and TRBJ2-7; 12 nucleotides match TRBD2. CDR3 length equals 17 residues. V lost 5 bases and J lost 4; bases outside the gene matches: 12. Germline lookup yields CDR1 ENHRY and CDR2 SYGVKD. Here the CDR3 DNA reads TGTGCCATCAGTCAGGGGACTAGCGGGCATTCCCTATACGAGCAGTACTTC. Translated, it gives CAISQGTSGHSLYEQYF.

The CDR3 spells CSAGATGENTEAFF. The CDR3 DNA reads as TGCAGTGCCGGTGCGACAGGGGAGAACACTGAAGCTTTCTTT. The gene calls are TRBV20-1 and TRBJ1-1; 8 nucleotides agree with TRBD1. V shed 6 bases and J 1 base; nucleotides not matched to a gene: 7. Germline assignment: CDR1 DFQATT and CDR2 SNEGSKA (reference sequence). The CDR3 contains 14 residues.

This rearrangement joins TRBV20-1 to TRBJ2-5; 7 positions agree with TRBD2. There are 11 residues in the CDR3. Germline V gives CDR1 DFQATT, CDR2 SNEGSKA (reference sequence). V lost 7 bases and J lost 4; bases outside the gene matches: 3. The CDR3 protein is CSESSGETQYF. The CDR3 DNA follows: TGCAGTGAGTCTAGCGGAGAGACCCAGTACTTC.

The chain couples TRBV6-1 to TRBJ1-1; maybe TRBD1 (5 bases). V lost 6 bases to trimming and J lost 1 base, with 15 bases between them. The CDR3 spans 15 residues. CDR1 is MNHNS and CDR2 is SASEGT in the germline V gene. CDR3 DNA: TGTGCCAGCAGGGGAGGGACCGCTGGGAACACTGAAGCTTTCTTT. Its protein product is CASRGGTAGNTEAFF.

This clonotype was counted between two and nine times. The chain has TRBV29-1 and TRBJ1-2, with 7 bases identical to TRBD1. Germline V lookup: CDR1 SQVTM, CDR2 ANQGSEA. V lost 2 bases and J lost 2; bases outside the gene matches: 2. The CDR3 consists of 13 residues. As DNA, the CDR3 is TGCAGCGTTGAACGACAGGGCAACTATGGCTACACCTTC. Translated, it gives CSVERQGNYGYTF.

In its sample, this clonotype was seen a few times. The genes are TRBV20-1 and TRBJ2-1, with 10 bases that match TRBD2. The germline gives CDR1 DFQATT, CDR2 SNEGSKA (reference sequence). The CDR3 spans 16 residues. Trimming took 0 bases from V and 6 from J; bases not matched to a gene: 8. CDR3 sequence reads: CSARDGASGGINEQFF. The CDR3 DNA follows: TGCAGTGCTAGAGATGGGGCTAGCGGGGGTATCAATGAGCAGTTCTTC.

The chain employs TRBV11-2 and TRBJ2-5; the match to TRBD2 covers 10 bases. The CDR3 runs 15 residues. V lost 5 bases, J lost 1 base, and 4 bases stayed unmatched. CDR1 and CDR2 from the germline V gene are SGHAT and FQNNGV. DNA of the CDR3: TGTGCCAGCAGCCCGCTAGCGGGGGCCCAAGAGACCCAGTACTTC. Protein sequence: CASSPLAGAQETQYF.

This clonotype was counted between two and nine times. This rearrangement joins TRBV20-1 to TRBJ2-2, with 7 bases fitting TRBD1. The CDR3 length is 13 residues. Trimming cost V 6 bases and J 6 bases; bases outside gene matches: 7. The germline V gene encodes CDR1 DFQATT and CDR2 SNEGSKA (reference sequence). In DNA form, the CDR3 reads TGCAGTGCACCTAACCAGGGGGCCGGGGAGCTGTTTTTT. Amino acid sequence: CSAPNQGAGELFF.